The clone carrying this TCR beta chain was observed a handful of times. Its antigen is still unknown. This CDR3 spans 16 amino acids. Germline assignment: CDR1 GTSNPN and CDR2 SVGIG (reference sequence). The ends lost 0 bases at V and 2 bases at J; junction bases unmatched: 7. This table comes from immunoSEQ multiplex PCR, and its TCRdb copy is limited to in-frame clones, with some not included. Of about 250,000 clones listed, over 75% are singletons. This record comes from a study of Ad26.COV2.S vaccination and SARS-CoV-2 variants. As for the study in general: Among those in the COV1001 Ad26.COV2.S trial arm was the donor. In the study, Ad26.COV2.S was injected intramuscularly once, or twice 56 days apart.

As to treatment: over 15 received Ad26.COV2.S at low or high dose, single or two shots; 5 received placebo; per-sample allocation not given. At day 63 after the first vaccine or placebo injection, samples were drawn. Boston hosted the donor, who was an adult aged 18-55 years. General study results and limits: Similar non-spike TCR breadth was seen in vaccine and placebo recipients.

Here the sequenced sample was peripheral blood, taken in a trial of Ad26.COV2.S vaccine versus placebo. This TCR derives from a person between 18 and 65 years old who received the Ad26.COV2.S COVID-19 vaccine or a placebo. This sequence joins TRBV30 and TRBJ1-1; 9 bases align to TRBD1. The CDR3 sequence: CAWSVPRTGVNTEAFF. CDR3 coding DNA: TGTGCCTGGAGTGTACCTCGGACAGGGGTAAACACTGAAGCTTTCTTT.